This TCR beta chain was documented in a study of human T cells and chemical hapten exposure (dated by TCRdb to the early 2020s). Regarding the study in general: For sensitization, 2% DPC in acetone was applied to a roughly 2 cm by roughly 2 cm area of upper inner arm skin. Patients additionally received weekly therapeutic DPC doses to the scalp throughout the roughly 25-week study period. Patch testing was performed on the upper back with Finn chambers containing 0.01% DPC, and the patch tests were scored after 6 days according to International Contact Dermatitis Research Group standards. Alopecia areata with under or over 50% scalp involvement, alopecia totalis and alopecia universalis were represented in the patient cohort, which was mostly female. The libraries were sequenced as a pool, and the TCR yield per sample differed mostly because of small variations in library volumes within the pool. In alopecia patients, the study followed how the peripheral blood TCR repertoire changed in vivo over primary and secondary sensitization to diphenylcyclopropenone (DPC), a hapten. Blood samples were taken from patients before sensitization (week 0) and then at 2, 6 and about 24 weeks after DPC sensitization. Approximately 28 alopecia patients provided blood for TCR sequencing at one to four time points (pre-sensitization, 2, 6 and 24 weeks).

This clonotype appeared many times. Its antigen remains undetermined. Base qualities are not provided; no much larger clone lies one nucleotide away. The time point label for this specimen denotes: patch test 1, 2 weeks after DPC sensitization. The meaning of the sample's treatment or condition label: therapeutic diphenylcyclopropenone sensitization with weekly scalp DPC. At every patch-test visit, the blood draw took place before the patch test was put on. Eligible patients were aged 18 to 70, diagnosed with alopecia, deemed suitable for DPC therapy, and excluded if pregnant. Total RNA was extracted from unfractionated whole blood collected in Tempus Blood RNA tubes. General findings and caveats noted by the study authors: The number of PT1 expanded TCRs positively correlated with patch test score, significant at thresholds 8, 16 and 32 but not 4. All patients had alopecia, a presumed autoimmune disease, so their immune response might differ from that of healthy individuals. After repeated subsampling, changes were observed in the strength of the expansion versus patch-test correlation and in the threshold at which the correlation became significant. Significantly more large CDR3 similarity clusters were formed by expanded TCRs than by pre-sensitization or healthy control sets, consistent with antigen-driven responses. DPC sensitization did not change how many TCRs were above 1 in 1000 frequency, and no evidence was found of alterations in global repertoire structure.

The receptor library was made with RACE. TCRdb lists the instrument as NextSeq 500. Library preparation attached unique molecular identifiers to individual cDNA molecules for quantitative, reproducible TCR counting. Each blood RNA sample was used to sequence both TCR alpha and TCR beta chains. The authors processed their data as follows. The median number of TCRs per sample was over 85,000, ranging from about 23,224 to 700,000. The Decombinator software suite was used to annotate the V, J and CDR3 of the TCR reads. Every sample was subsampled to the same number of TCRs (28,000) for the PS versus PT1 abundance plots. TCRs were defined as expanded if absent before sensitization and observed at least eight times at the 2-week time point. In-frame beta chains were kept once TCRdb had trimmed the public reads at Q25 with fastp and called clones with MiXCR. Identical CDR3 protein sequences are pooled into one entry, listed with their most common genes and DNA. The V and J calls and clone size are TCRdb's, not the authors'. The sample contains 350,000 or so distinct CDR3 sequences, approximately 6.3% of them found a single time. The leading ten clones occupy roughly 8% of the sample.

At the junction V is shortened by 3 bases and J by 6 bases, with 9 bases in between. Its CDR3 holds 13 amino acids, cysteine through phenylalanine. Only the CDR3 region is kept as DNA, spanning 39 bases read in frame from base 1. The specimen was whole blood, collected in connection with sensitization to the hapten diphenylcyclopropenone (DPC). The sequence came from a woman aged 18-29 years with alopecia areata. Some clones in this sample may be carry-over from other donors' samples. Recombination connected TRBV12-3 or TRBV12-4 to TRBJ2-1, and the D gene may be TRBD2, 5 bases matching. The base sequence is TGTGCCAGCAGTTTCAGACGGGGCAATGAGCAGTTCTTC. This codes for CASSFRRGNEQFF.